The T cell receptor (beta chain) under discussion was sequenced for a study of cytomegalovirus exposure and HLA in healthy donors. Though nominally healthy at sampling, donors likely had unrecorded immune exposures. It was with 60 Vbeta and 13 Jbeta primers that the PCR ran. TCRdb keeps only in-frame clones here, not all; method: immunoSEQ multiplex PCR. The data contain some 200,000 clones, around 62% of them singletons. The CDR3 has 15 residues. Germline loops: CDR1 SGHRS, CDR2 YFSETQ. The V gene end was trimmed by 1 base and the J gene end by 3 bases; junction bases not matched to a gene: 6. For this clone: Antigen specificity is unknown.

Findings and limits, study-wide: Most of the TCR beta V segments (in an earlier analysis) were productive either about 87% or about 30% of the time. Some highly shared sequence variants likely arose as a pipeline artifact. Reports indicated that the classifier achieved high specificity and sensitivity in diagnosing cytomegalovirus status.

Sequencing input: PBMCs. This receptor was identified in a man aged 35-49 years in good health and CMV-seronegative. V is TRBV5-1 and J is TRBJ1-1; 7 bases are shared with TRBD1. The CDR3 DNA reads as TGCGCCAGCAGCTTGCTCGACAGGGCTCACACTGAAGCTTTCTTT. Protein product: CASSLLDRAHTEAFF. Drawing the rest from reference TRBV5-1 and TRBJ1-1, the complete variable domain is KAGVTQTPRYLIKTRGQQVTLSCSPISGHRSVSWYQQTPGQGLQFLFEYFSETQRNKGNFPGRFSGRQFSNSRSEMNVSTLELGDSALYLCASSLLDRAHTEAFFGQGTRLTVV.